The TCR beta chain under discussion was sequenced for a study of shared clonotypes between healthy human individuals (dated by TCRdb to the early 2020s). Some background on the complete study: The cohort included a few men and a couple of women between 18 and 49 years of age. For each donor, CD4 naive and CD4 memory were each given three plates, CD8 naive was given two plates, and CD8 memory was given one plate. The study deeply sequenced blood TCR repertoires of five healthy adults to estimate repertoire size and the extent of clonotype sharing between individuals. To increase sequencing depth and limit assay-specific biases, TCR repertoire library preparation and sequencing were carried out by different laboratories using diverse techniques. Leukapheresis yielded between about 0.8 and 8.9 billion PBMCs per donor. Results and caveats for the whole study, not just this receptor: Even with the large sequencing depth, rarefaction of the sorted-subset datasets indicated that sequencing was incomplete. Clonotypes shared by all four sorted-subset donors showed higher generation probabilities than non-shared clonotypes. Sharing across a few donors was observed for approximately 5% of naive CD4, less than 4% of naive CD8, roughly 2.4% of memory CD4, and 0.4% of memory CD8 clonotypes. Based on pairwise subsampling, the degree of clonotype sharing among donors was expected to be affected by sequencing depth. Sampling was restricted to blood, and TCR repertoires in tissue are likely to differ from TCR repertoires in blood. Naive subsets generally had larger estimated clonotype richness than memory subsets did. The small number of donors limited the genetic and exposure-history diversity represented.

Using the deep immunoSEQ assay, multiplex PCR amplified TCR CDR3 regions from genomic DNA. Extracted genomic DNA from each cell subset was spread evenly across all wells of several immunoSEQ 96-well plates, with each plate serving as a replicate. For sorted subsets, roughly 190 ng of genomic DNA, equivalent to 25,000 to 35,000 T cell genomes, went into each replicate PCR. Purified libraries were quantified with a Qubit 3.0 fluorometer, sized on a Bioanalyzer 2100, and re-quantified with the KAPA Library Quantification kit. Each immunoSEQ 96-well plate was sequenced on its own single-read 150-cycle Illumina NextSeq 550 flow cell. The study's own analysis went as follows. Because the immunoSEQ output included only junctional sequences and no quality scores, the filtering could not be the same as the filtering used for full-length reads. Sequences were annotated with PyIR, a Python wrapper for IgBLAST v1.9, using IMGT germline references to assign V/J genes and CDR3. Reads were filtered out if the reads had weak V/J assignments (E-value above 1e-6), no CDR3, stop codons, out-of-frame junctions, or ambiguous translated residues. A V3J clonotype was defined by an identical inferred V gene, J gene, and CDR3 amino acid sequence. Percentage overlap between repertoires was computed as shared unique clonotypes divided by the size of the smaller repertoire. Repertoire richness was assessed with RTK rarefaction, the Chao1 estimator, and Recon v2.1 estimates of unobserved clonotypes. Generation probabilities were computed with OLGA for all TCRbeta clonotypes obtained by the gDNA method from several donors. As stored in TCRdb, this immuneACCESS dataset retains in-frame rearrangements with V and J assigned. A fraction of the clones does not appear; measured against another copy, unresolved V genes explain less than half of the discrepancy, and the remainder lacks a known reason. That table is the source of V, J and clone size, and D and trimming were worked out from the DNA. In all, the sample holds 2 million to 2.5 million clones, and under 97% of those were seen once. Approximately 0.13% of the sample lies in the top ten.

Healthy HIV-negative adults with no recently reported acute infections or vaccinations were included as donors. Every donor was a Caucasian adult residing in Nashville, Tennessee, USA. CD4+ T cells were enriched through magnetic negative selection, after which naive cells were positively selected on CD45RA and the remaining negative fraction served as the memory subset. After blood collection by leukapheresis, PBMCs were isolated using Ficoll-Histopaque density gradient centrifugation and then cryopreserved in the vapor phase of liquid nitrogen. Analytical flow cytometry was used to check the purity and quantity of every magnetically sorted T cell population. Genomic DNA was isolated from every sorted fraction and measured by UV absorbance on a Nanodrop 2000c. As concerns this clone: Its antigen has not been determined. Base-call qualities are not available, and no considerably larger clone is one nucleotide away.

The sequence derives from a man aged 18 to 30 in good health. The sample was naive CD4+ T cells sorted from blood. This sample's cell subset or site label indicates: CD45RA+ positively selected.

The DNA is as follows: TGTGCCAGCTCACTACTCGTTGGACGGGGCGGTGACTATGGCTACACCTTC. Translated, it gives CASSLLVGRGGDYGYTF. The rearrangement combines TRBV18 with TRBJ1-2, with TRBD1 as a weak D call on 5 bases. V loses 4 bases of germline sequence and J loses 3 bases, and the interval between the two ends is 21 bases. The germline V gene specifies KGHSH as CDR1 and LQKENI as CDR2. Its CDR3 holds 17 amino acids, cysteine through phenylalanine. Only CDR3 DNA is held: 51 bases, read in frame from base 1.